The 27 T cell receptor beta chains reported below all come from one sample, sequenced in a study of T cells in Graves' hyperthyroidism and ophthalmopathy. The CDR3 regions of TCR beta were amplified from RNA transcripts. First-round RT-PCR of the TCR CDR3 relied on the HTBI primer set. One entry per CDR3 protein, called by TCRdb with MiXCR from the multiplex PCR reads. Among a few hundred thousand distinct CDR3 sequences listed, roughly 15% were seen once. Sequenced material: blood. The receptors were gathered from a woman in her late teens or twenties with Graves' hyperthyroidism.

The rearrangement joins TRBV30 to TRBJ2-1; 11 bases fit TRBD2. Germline CDR1 reads GTSNPN; CDR2 reads SVGIG (reference sequence). The CDR3 covers 15 residues. Trimming at V came to 0 bases and at J to 6 bases, leaving 4 bases not matched to a gene. Written as DNA, the CDR3 is TGTGCCTGGAGTGTAGGTCTAGCGGGAGGCAATGAGCAGTTCTTC. Translated, it gives CAWSVGLAGGNEQFF.

There are many counts of this clonotype. V gene TRBV30 combines with J gene TRBJ2-2; D remains ambiguous. CDR3 length: 13 residues. Germline CDR1 reads GTSNPN; CDR2 reads SVGIG (reference sequence). Between the trimmed V and J ends, which lost 0 bases and 6 bases, there was a span of 8 bases. CDR3 sequence reads: CAWSVHAAGELFF. The CDR3 DNA is TGTGCCTGGAGTGTACACGCCGCCGGGGAGCTGTTTTTT.

The V gene is TRBV4-1, the J gene TRBJ1-1, with no clear D. The germline V and J ends were trimmed by 0 bases and 0 bases, with 8 bases remaining between them. Germline V lookup: CDR1 MGHRA, CDR2 YSYEKL. The CDR3 is 15 amino acids. The CDR3 is CASSQDAALNTEAFF. As DNA, the CDR3 is TGCGCCAGCAGCCAAGACGCCGCGCTGAACACTGAAGCTTTCTTT.

The chain recombines TRBV20-1 with TRBJ2-7, with TRBD2 matching over 14 bases. CDR3 size: 17 residues. Germline trimming cut 2 bases from V and 1 base from J; bases unmatched to any gene: 7. CDR1 is DFQATT and CDR2 is SNEGSKA in the germline V gene (reference sequence). CDR3 nucleotides: TGCAGTGCTAGACCCCGGGGACTAGCGGGAGTTTCCTACGAGCAGTACTTC. Translated, it gives CSARPRGLAGVSYEQYF.

The CDR3 here is CASSQDFNEQFF. The DNA for the CDR3 is TGTGCCAGCAGCCAGGACTTCAATGAGCAGTTCTTC. The chain carries TRBV7-9 and TRBJ2-1, with D possibly being TRBD2 (5 bases). The CDR3 consists of 12 residues. With 5 bases removed from V and 6 bases from J, the gap between germline ends came to 8 bases. Per the germline V gene, CDR1 is SEHNR and CDR2 is FQNEAQ (reference sequence).

V and J are TRBV4-1 and TRBJ1-1; a weak D match, TRBD1 (5 bases). CDR1 is MGHRA and CDR2 is YSYEKL in the germline V gene. V dropped 0 bases and J dropped 8 bases, with 13 bases sitting between them. This CDR3 has 14 amino acids. The CDR3 protein is CASSQDLRAGEAFF. CDR3 coding DNA: TGCGCCAGCAGCCAAGACCTTCGGGCAGGGGAAGCTTTCTTT.

This clonotype was counted ten times or more. The chain employs TRBV28 and TRBJ2-7; D tentatively reads TRBD1 or TRBD2 (5 bases each). Germline CDR1 reads MDHEN; CDR2 reads SYDVKM. This CDR3 contains 19 residues. Trimming pared 3 bases from V and 1 base from J, leaving 25 bases between. The CDR3 region has the DNA TGTGCCAGCAGTTTTCCGAATCCAGCCCCGGGACGGAATTCCTACGAGCAGTACTTC. The encoded protein is CASSFPNPAPGRNSYEQYF. Together with reference TRBV28 and TRBJ2-7, the CDR3 gives the full variable domain: DVKVTQSSRYLVKRTGEKVFLECVQDMDHENMFWYRQDPGLGLRLIYFSYDVKMKEKGDIPEGYSVSREKKERFSLILESASTNQTSMYLCASSFPNPAPGRNSYEQYFGPGTRLTVT.

The chain carries TRBV28 and TRBJ2-2, with D hard to call. The V and J ends lost 7 bases and 4 bases respectively, with 16 bases between them. Germline V gives CDR1 MDHEN, CDR2 SYDVKM. The CDR3 sequence is 15 residues long. The CDR3 DNA reads as TGTGCCAGCATCACGACTGGGGAATCCACCGGGGAGCTGTTTTTT. It specifies CASITTGESTGELFF. Variable domain in full (rest from reference TRBV28 and TRBJ2-2): DVKVTQSSRYLVKRTGEKVFLECVQDMDHENMFWYRQDPGLGLRLIYFSYDVKMKEKGDIPEGYSVSREKKERFSLILESASTNQTSMYLCASITTGESTGELFFGEGSRLTVL.

This clonotype was seen at least ten times. The V gene is TRBV27, the J gene TRBJ1-1; D possibly corresponds to TRBD1 (5 bases). CDR1 MNHEY and CDR2 SMNVEV come from the germline V gene (reference sequence). V was clipped by 8 bases and J by 0 bases, with 16 bases between them. The CDR3 is 15 amino acids. DNA of the CDR3: TGTGCCAGCGGAGGGGCAGGGAACCTGAACACTGAAGCTTTCTTT. This translates into CASGGAGNLNTEAFF.

This clonotype was found many times. DNA of the CDR3: TGTGCCAGCAGCTCGGCTGGGGGGGAGGGCAATGAGCAGTTCTTC. Protein product: CASSSAGGEGNEQFF. J is TRBJ2-1 and V is TRBV28; 7 bases map to TRBD2. This CDR3 comprises 15 residues. Looked up from germline, CDR1 is MDHEN and CDR2 is SYDVKM. V was clipped by 6 bases and J by 6 bases; unmatched bases: 11. The variable domain in full, completed from reference TRBV28 and TRBJ2-1, reads DVKVTQSSRYLVKRTGEKVFLECVQDMDHENMFWYRQDPGLGLRLIYFSYDVKMKEKGDIPEGYSVSREKKERFSLILESASTNQTSMYLCASSSAGGEGNEQFFGPGTRLTVL.

The sample holds many counts of this clonotype. The rearrangement uses TRBV3-1 and TRBJ2-1; TRBD2 aligns across 11 bases. The J segment lost 10 bases and the V segment lost 5 bases, leaving 19 bases of the junction unmatched. The germline gives CDR1 LGHDT, CDR2 YNNKEL (reference sequence). The CDR3 extends over 18 amino acids. In nucleotides, the CDR3 is TGTGCCAGCAGCTTTCCACTCCTTAAGACTAGCGGGATAAAGGAGCAGTTCTTC. Amino acid sequence: CASSFPLLKTSGIKEQFF.

This clonotype was counted many times. The V call is TRBV11-2, the J call TRBJ2-2, with 7 bases lining up with TRBD2. Germline V CDR1 and CDR2: SGHAT, FQNNGV. With 5 bases clipped from V and 4 bases from J, the junction kept 4 bases outside the gene matches. CDR3 length: 14 amino acids. The CDR3 sequence: CASSPGRSTGELFF. The CDR3 DNA is TGTGCCAGCAGCCCCGGGAGGAGCACCGGGGAGCTGTTTTTT.

This clonotype was found a few times. The gene calls are TRBV5-6 and TRBJ1-5; D possibly corresponds to TRBD1 (5 bases). Germline CDR1 reads SGHDT; CDR2 reads YYEEEE. Trimming removed 0 bases from V and 3 bases from J, with 13 bases in between. The CDR3 has 16 amino acids. The DNA for the CDR3 is TGTGCCAGCAGCTTGGAAGGGGCGGGGAACAATCAGCCCCAGCATTTT. It translates to CASSLEGAGNNQPQHF.

Worth noting for this clonotype: Compared with germline, one end of the junction differs, possibly owing to a read error. The chain joins TRBV6-9 to TRBJ1-2; D is undetermined. The CDR3 contains 13 residues. From germline, CDR1 is MNHGY and CDR2 SVAAGI. CDR3 loop: CVSSYSKVDGYTF. Written as DNA, the CDR3 is TGTGTCAGCAGTTACTCGAAGGTCGATGGCTACACCTTC.

The table lists this clonotype with many counts. The chain uses TRBV28 and TRBJ2-7, with a tentative D call TRBD2 (5 bases). Germline V CDR1 and CDR2: MDHEN, SYDVKM. The ends were cut back, 5 bases at V and 2 bases at J, with 13 bases in the middle. The CDR3 covers 14 residues. CDR3 sequence reads: CASSPTLETYEQYF. CDR3 sequence (DNA): TGTGCCAGCAGTCCAACACTAGAGACCTACGAGCAGTACTTC.

The chain is built from TRBV9 and TRBJ2-3; D is ambiguous. Trimming stripped 2 bases from V and 6 bases from J, with 19 bases between. The CDR3 is 16 amino acids. CDR1 is SGDLS and CDR2 is YYNGEE in the germline V gene. CDR3 bases: TGTGCCAGCAGCGTCCTCGAGGTGCTATATTCGGATACGCAGTATTTT. Protein: CASSVLEVLYSDTQYF.

The table lists this clonotype with a few counts. The rearrangement joins TRBV19 to TRBJ2-7; 8 bases agree with TRBD2. The CDR3 is 13 residues long. Trimming took 10 bases from V and 2 from J; bases not matched to a gene: 7. In germline, CDR1 is LNHDA, CDR2 SQIVND (reference sequence). CDR3 sequence reads: CATGRREAYEQYF. CDR3 DNA sequence: TGTGCCACCGGGAGGCGGGAGGCCTACGAGCAGTACTTC.

The rearrangement links TRBV19 to TRBJ2-2; D is unclear. Germline assignment: CDR1 LNHDA and CDR2 SQIVND (reference sequence). Trimming took off 6 bases at V and 4 bases at J, with 18 bases between the two ends. This CDR3 region has 16 residues. The CDR3 reads CASSMGWQSSTGELFF. The CDR3, as DNA: TGTGCCAGTAGCATGGGGTGGCAGAGTAGCACCGGGGAGCTGTTTTTT.

This clonotype was counted ten times or more. The chain has TRBV7-9 and TRBJ1-2; D perhaps matches TRBD1 (6 bases). V was pared by 5 bases and J by 1 base, with 17 bases between. Germline values: CDR1 SEHNR, CDR2 FQNEAQ (reference sequence). This CDR3 spans 16 amino acids. For the CDR3, the DNA is TGTGCCAGCAGCCAACAACAGGGCAGTAATAACTATGGCTACACCTTC. Translating it yields CASSQQQGSNNYGYTF.

Notes on this clonotype: This clone may be a read error of a much larger clone one base away. This rearrangement joins TRBV14 to TRBJ2-7; perhaps TRBD2 as D (5 bases). V lost 2 bases and J 6 bases, leaving 11 bases between the germline ends. The CDR3 runs 13 residues. In germline, CDR1 is SGHDN, CDR2 FVKESK. DNA for the CDR3: TGTGCCAGCAGCCAATCACACCGGGGCGAGCAGTACTTC. Residues: CASSQSHRGEQYF.

Many counts were recorded for this clonotype. The chain has TRBV7-2 and TRBJ2-3; 15 bases match TRBD2. This CDR3 spans 16 amino acids. The junction had 6 bases not matched to a gene; V was cut back by 5 bases and J by 6 bases. CDR1 and CDR2 from the germline V gene are SGHTA and FQGNSA. CDR3 protein: CASSDGLAGGQDTQYF. The CDR3 nucleotides read TGTGCCAGCAGCGATGGACTAGCGGGAGGGCAGGATACGCAGTATTTT.

V usage is TRBV20-1 and J usage is TRBJ2-5; 10 nucleotides line up with TRBD2. The trim removed 0 bases at V and 5 bases at J, leaving 12 bases unmatched. CDR1 is DFQATT and CDR2 is SNEGSKA in the germline V gene (reference sequence). The CDR3 consists of 17 residues. The CDR3 here is CSAREGLTSGFGETQYF. For the CDR3, the DNA is TGCAGTGCTAGAGAAGGTTTGACTAGCGGGTTTGGGGAGACCCAGTACTTC.

The rearrangement joins TRBV5-1 to TRBJ2-3; TRBD1 might be the D (5 bases). Per the germline V gene, CDR1 is SGHRS and CDR2 is YFSETQ. This CDR3 is 13 amino acids long. V was clipped by 4 bases and J by 6 bases, with 12 bases between them. CDR3 residues: CASSPQGVDTQYF. Written as DNA, the CDR3 is TGCGCCAGCAGCCCCCAAGGGGTTGATACGCAGTATTTT.

This clonotype was found many times. The V and J genes are TRBV6-1 and TRBJ1-1; D gene ambiguous. Per the germline V gene, CDR1 is MNHNS and CDR2 is SASEGT. The CDR3 sequence is 13 residues long. V was shortened by 5 bases and J by 1 base, with 8 bases between the two germline ends. CDR3 residues: CASSLGWNTEAFF. DNA of the CDR3: TGTGCCAGCAGTCTCGGGTGGAACACTGAAGCTTTCTTT.

This clonotype was seen ten or more times. The rearrangement joins TRBV5-6 to TRBJ2-1; D gene unclear. Trimming left V 2 bases short and J 5 bases short, with 8 bases between. The germline gives CDR1 SGHDT, CDR2 YYEEEE. CDR3 length equals 13 residues. CDR3 loop: CASSFPANNEQFF. The CDR3 nucleotides read TGTGCCAGCAGCTTTCCAGCCAACAATGAGCAGTTCTTC.

This clonotype was seen more than once but under ten times. The chain uses TRBV5-6 and TRBJ1-5, with D perhaps matching TRBD1 (5 bases). This CDR3 is 17 amino acids long. Trimming pared 1 base from V and 4 bases from J, leaving 18 bases between. Germline V gives CDR1 SGHDT, CDR2 YYEEEE. The CDR3 is CASSLWGSRLGNQPQHF. The DNA of the CDR3 is TGTGCCAGCAGCTTGTGGGGGTCCCGACTAGGGAATCAGCCCCAGCATTTT.

At least ten counts were recorded for this clonotype. The CDR3 loop reads CASSQGLAGADEQYF. In DNA form, the CDR3 reads TGCGCCAGCAGCCAAGGTCTGGCGGGGGCAGACGAGCAGTACTTC. The J gene is TRBJ2-7, the V gene TRBV4-1; D may be TRBD2 (7 bases). CDR3 length: 15 residues. Germline CDR1 MGHRA, CDR2 YSYEKL. V dropped 1 base and J dropped 5 bases, with 15 bases sitting between them.